The 18 T cell receptor beta chains reported below all come from one sample, sequenced in a study of T cells in Graves' hyperthyroidism and ophthalmopathy (dated by TCRdb to about 2019). The receptor library was made with multiplex PCR. The listed sequencing device is Illumina HiSeq 2000. TCR beta CDR3 regions were amplified from RNA transcripts. The first round of RT-PCR for the TCR CDR3 was performed with the HTBI primer set and the Qiagen OneStep RT-PCR kit. TCRdb passed the public sequencing reads through fastp at Q25 and MiXCR, retaining productive beta sequences. CDR3 protein sequences are deduplicated, and each keeps its most common genes and DNA. Within this sample are nearly 600,000 distinct CDR3 sequences, with approximately 15% of them counted one time only. The biggest ten clones account for roughly 7.1% of the sample. The specimen was blood. All receptors come from a woman aged 18 to 35 with Graves' ophthalmopathy.

This clonotype showed up many times. The chain joins TRBV28 to TRBJ1-2; D is possibly TRBD1 (5 bases). Between the trimmed V and J ends, which lost 6 bases and 2 bases, there was a span of 13 bases. CDR3 length: 14 amino acids. Germline CDR1 and CDR2: MDHEN and SYDVKM. CDR3 bases: TGTGCCAGCAGCTCATGGGGGGAAAACTATGGCTACACCTTC. Its protein product is CASSSWGENYGYTF.

This clonotype was seen a handful of times. The V call is TRBV29-1, the J call TRBJ1-3, with D unresolved. The V end was cut by 2 bases, the J end by 2 bases, with 10 bases between. Germline V lookup: CDR1 SQVTM, CDR2 ANQGSEA. The length of the CDR3 is 14 residues. CDR3 residues: CSVERAGAGNTIYF. Here the CDR3 DNA reads TGCAGCGTTGAAAGGGCAGGCGCTGGAAACACCATATATTTT.

The gene calls are TRBV6-2 or TRBV6-3 and TRBJ1-1; D unclear. V lost 8 bases and J lost 4, with 29 bases in between. The CDR3 has 18 amino acids. Germline V CDR1 and CDR2: MNHEY, SVGEGT. The CDR3 nucleotides are TGTGCCAGCTCACCAAAGCTTCTATTTACTGGCTTAGGCACTGAAGCTTTCTTT. Encoded protein: CASSPKLLFTGLGTEAFF.

On this clonotype: The CDR3 does not close with the conserved phenylalanine or tryptophan, likely indicating a read error. This chain connects TRBV6-1 to TRBJ2-7; 7 nucleotides line up with TRBD2. The CDR3 loop spans 13 amino acids. Germline loops: CDR1 MNHNS, CDR2 SASEGT. Trimming at V came to 8 bases and at J to 6 bases, leaving 10 bases not matched to a gene. As DNA, the CDR3 is TGTGCCAGCCAGCCGAGCGGGACTGGCGAGCAGTACCTC. This codes for CASQPSGTGEQYL.

In its sample, this clonotype was seen many times. This chain uses TRBV7-6 with TRBJ2-2; 14 nucleotides agree with TRBD2. J lost 7 bases, V lost 4 bases, and 14 bases had no gene match. The CDR3 contains 19 residues. CDR1 is SGHVS and CDR2 is FNYEAQ in the germline V gene. The CDR3 protein is CASSSFAGTSGRSDGELFF. CDR3 nucleotides: TGTGCCAGCAGCTCCTTCGCAGGGACTAGCGGGAGAAGTGACGGGGAGCTGTTTTTT.

The chain links TRBV27 to TRBJ2-3, with 7 positions matching TRBD2. CDR1 is MNHEY and CDR2 is SMNVEV in the germline V gene (reference sequence). The CDR3 sequence is 16 residues long. Trimming removed 8 bases from V and 4 bases from J; junction bases left unmatched: 15. The CDR3 loop reads CASLPGGLGVADTQYF. DNA for the CDR3: TGTGCCAGCCTCCCCGGGGGGTTGGGGGTCGCAGATACGCAGTATTTT.

The genes are TRBV4-1 and TRBJ2-7, with D tentatively TRBD1 (6 bases). Deletions cut 1 base from V and 0 bases from J, with 19 bases between. Germline CDR1 and CDR2: MGHRA and YSYEKL. The CDR3 runs 18 residues. The CDR3 sequence is CASSQGGPRRGGSYEQYF. CDR3 nucleotide sequence: TGCGCCAGCAGCCAAGGGGGCCCCCGCAGGGGCGGCTCCTACGAGCAGTACTTC.

This clonotype was seen at least ten times. The CDR3: CASSFGTVNYGYTF. The CDR3 bases are TGTGCCAGCAGCTTCGGGACAGTCAACTATGGCTACACCTTC. The chain employs TRBV7-9 and TRBJ1-2, with 7 bases lining up with TRBD1. The CDR3 consists of 14 residues. With V trimmed by 3 bases and J by 2 bases, 3 bases remained unmatched. The germline V gene encodes CDR1 SEHNR and CDR2 FQNEAQ (reference sequence).

This clonotype was recorded many times. This sequence joins TRBV7-8 and TRBJ2-7, with TRBD2 matching 9 bases. Trimming at V came to 5 bases and at J to 3 bases, leaving 8 bases not matched to a gene. This CDR3 has 15 residues. Germline loops: CDR1 SGHVS, CDR2 FQNEAQ. The CDR3 spells CASSASSGSFYEQYF. CDR3 nucleotides: TGTGCCAGCAGCGCCAGTAGCGGGAGCTTCTACGAGCAGTACTTC.

The table lists this clonotype with many counts. The chain combines TRBV4-1 with TRBJ2-1; maybe TRBD2 (5 bases). The CDR3 runs to 14 residues. The germline CDR1 and CDR2 sequences are MGHRA and YSYEKL. Between the trimmed V and J ends, which lost 4 bases and 6 bases, there was a span of 13 bases. CDR3 protein: CASSRAGAANEQFF. The CDR3 DNA sequence: TGCGCCAGCAGCCGGGCCGGAGCGGCCAATGAGCAGTTCTTC.

This clonotype was seen at least ten times. The chain couples TRBV2 to TRBJ2-2; D not resolved. Trimming took off 8 bases at V and 0 bases at J, with 19 bases between the two ends. This CDR3 region has 17 residues. Germline values: CDR1 SNHLY, CDR2 FYNNEI. CDR3 loop: CASCNPFADTNTGELFF. The CDR3 nucleotides are TGTGCCAGCTGTAACCCCTTCGCGGATACGAACACCGGGGAGCTGTTTTTT. Combining the CDR3 with reference TRBV2 and TRBJ2-2 gives the whole variable domain EPEVTQTPSHQVTQMGQEVILRCVPISNHLYFYWYRQILGQKVEFLVSFYNNEISEKSEIFDDQFSVERPDGSNFTLKIRSTKLEDSAMYFCASCNPFADTNTGELFFGEGSRLTVL.

Ten or more counts support this clonotype. This sequence joins TRBV2 and TRBJ1-1, with D possibly being TRBD1 (6 bases). Germline V lookup: CDR1 SNHLY, CDR2 FYNNEI. The CDR3 totals 14 residues. Between the trimmed V and J ends, which lost 5 bases and 1 base, there was a span of 11 bases. The CDR3 DNA sequence: TGTGCCAGCAGTCTAGGGGGTCAGAACACTGAAGCTTTCTTT. As protein: CASSLGGQNTEAFF.

This clonotype was seen repeatedly, ten times or more. This rearrangement joins TRBV2 to TRBJ2-2; D may be TRBD2 (5 bases). V was cut by 8 bases and J by 1 base, with 11 bases left in between. The germline gives CDR1 SNHLY, CDR2 FYNNEI. The CDR3 spans 14 residues. This chain's CDR3 is CASVAEENTGELFF. The CDR3 DNA reads as TGTGCCAGCGTTGCGGAGGAGAACACCGGGGAGCTGTTTTTT.

This clonotype showed up many times. This chain uses TRBV7-9 with TRBJ2-3, with unresolved D. Between the trimmed V and J ends, which lost 5 bases and 6 bases, there was a span of 21 bases. Germline-derived CDR1 and CDR2 are SEHNR and FQNEAQ (reference sequence). This CDR3 has 16 amino acids. The CDR3 coding sequence is TGTGCCAGCAGCCCCGTTGGTATCCAGTCAGCGGATACGCAGTATTTT. This codes for CASSPVGIQSADTQYF.

Ten or more counts support this clonotype. V usage is TRBV20-1 and J usage is TRBJ1-2; 7 bases match TRBD1. Per germline, CDR1 DFQATT and CDR2 SNEGSKA (reference sequence). The CDR3 length is 13 residues. After removal of 6 bases from V and 7 bases from J, the junction contained 11 bases not matched to a gene. The DNA for the CDR3 is TGCAGTGCCCATGACAGGGATAGTGGTGGCTACACCTTC. It codes for CSAHDRDSGGYTF.

The chain carries TRBV11-2 and TRBJ2-1, with D uncertain. Trimming pared 4 bases from V and 4 bases from J, leaving 8 bases between. Germline lookup yields CDR1 SGHAT and CDR2 FQNNGV. This CDR3 is 13 amino acids long. The CDR3 sequence: CASSSLKYNEQFF. As DNA, the CDR3 is TGTGCCAGCAGCTCCCTAAAGTACAATGAGCAGTTCTTC.

This clonotype has ten or more counts. The rearrangement uses TRBV7-9 and TRBJ2-7; weak D call: TRBD1 (6 bases). This CDR3 comprises 15 residues. In germline, CDR1 is SEHNR, CDR2 FQNEAQ (reference sequence). Deletions cut 1 base from V and 3 bases from J, with 13 bases between. The CDR3 spells CASSLGSLDSYEQYF. CDR3 coding DNA: TGTGCCAGCAGCTTAGGGTCTCTGGACAGCTACGAGCAGTACTTC. The full variable domain, completed using reference TRBV7-9 and TRBJ2-7, is DTGVSQNPRHKITKRGQNVTFRCDPISEHNRLYWYRQTLGQGPEFLTYFQNEAQLEKSRLLSDRFSAERPKGSFSTLEIQRTEQGDSAMYLCASSLGSLDSYEQYFGPGTRLTVT.

The rearrangement links TRBV10-3 to TRBJ1-5; 9 bases are a match to TRBD1. Germline trimming cut 3 bases from V and 3 bases from J; bases unmatched to any gene: 3. This CDR3 has 15 amino acids. The germline CDR1 and CDR2 sequences are ENHRY and SYGVKD. This chain's CDR3 is CAISEQGADNQPQHF. The CDR3 bases are TGTGCCATCAGTGAACAGGGGGCTGACAATCAGCCCCAGCATTTT.